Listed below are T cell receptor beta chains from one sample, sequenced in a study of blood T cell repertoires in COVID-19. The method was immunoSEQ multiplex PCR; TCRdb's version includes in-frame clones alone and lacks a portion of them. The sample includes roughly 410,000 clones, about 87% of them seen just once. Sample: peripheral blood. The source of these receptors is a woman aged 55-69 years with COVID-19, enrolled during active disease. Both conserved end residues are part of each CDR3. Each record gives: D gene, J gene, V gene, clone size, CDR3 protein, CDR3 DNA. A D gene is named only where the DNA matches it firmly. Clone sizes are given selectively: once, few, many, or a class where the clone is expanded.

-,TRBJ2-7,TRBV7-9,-,CASRRDTRYEQYF,TGTGCCAGCCGTCGGGACACCCGATACGAGCAGTACTTC
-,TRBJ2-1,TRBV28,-,CASSAGREQFF,TGTGCCAGCAGTGCGGGACGTGAGCAGTTCTTC
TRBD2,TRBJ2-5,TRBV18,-,CASSRLAGDLETQYF,TGTGCCAGCTCACGACTAGCGGGGGACCTAGAGACCCAGTACTTC
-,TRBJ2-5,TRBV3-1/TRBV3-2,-,CASSHGGPQTQYF,TGTGCCAGCAGCCACGGGGGGCCCCAGACCCAGTACTTC
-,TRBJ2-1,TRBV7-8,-,CASSPQAAAYNEQFF,TGTGCCAGCAGCCCTCAAGCGGCCGCCTACAATGAGCAGTTCTTC
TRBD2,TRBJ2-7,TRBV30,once,CAWRVAGGPYEQYF,TGTGCCTGGAGGGTAGCGGGGGGGCCCTACGAGCAGTACTTC
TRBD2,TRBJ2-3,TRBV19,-,CASSIGAGDLTDTQYF,TGTGCCAGTAGTATAGGAGCGGGGGATCTCACAGATACGCAGTATTTT
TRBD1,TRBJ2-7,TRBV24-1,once,CATSEPDREDNEQYF,TGTGCCACCAGTGAGCCGGACAGGGAGGACAACGAGCAGTACTTC
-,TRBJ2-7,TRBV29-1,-,CSVEVSRDYEQYF,TGCAGCGTTGAAGTGAGCAGGGACTACGAGCAGTACTTC
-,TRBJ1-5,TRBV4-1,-,CASSQVLGGFEPQHF,TGCGCCAGCAGCCAGGTATTAGGGGGTTTTGAGCCCCAGCATTTT
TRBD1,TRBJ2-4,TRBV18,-,CASSPLRGQGTSIQYF,TGTGCCAGCTCACCGTTACGAGGACAGGGCACGAGCATTCAGTACTTC
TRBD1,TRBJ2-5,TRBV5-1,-,CASSTTGMAGETQYF,TGCGCCAGCAGCACGACAGGGATGGCGGGTGAGACCCAGTACTTC
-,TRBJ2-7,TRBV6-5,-,CASSRGRVAAEQYF,TGTGCCAGCAGTAGAGGCCGGGTAGCCGCCGAGCAGTACTTC
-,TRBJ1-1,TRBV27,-,CASSSLGDTEAFF,TGTGCCAGCAGTTCTCTGGGCGACACTGAAGCTTTCTTT
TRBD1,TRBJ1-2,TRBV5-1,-,CASSSVGTGGYGYTF,TGCGCCAGCAGCTCGGTTGGGACAGGGGGCTATGGCTACACCTTC
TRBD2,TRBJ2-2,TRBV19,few,CASSRLAVSGELFF,TGTGCCAGTAGCAGACTAGCGGTATCCGGGGAGCTGTTTTTT
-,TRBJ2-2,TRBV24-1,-,CATSEAGSGELFF,TGTGCCACCAGTGAAGCAGGGTCCGGGGAGCTGTTTTTT
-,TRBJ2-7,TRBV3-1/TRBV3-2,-,CASSQGSLGFSYEQYF,TGTGCCAGCAGCCAAGGTTCACTAGGGTTCTCCTACGAGCAGTACTTC
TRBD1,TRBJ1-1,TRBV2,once,CASSMTGYTEAFF,TGTGCCAGCAGCATGACAGGGTATACTGAAGCTTTCTTT
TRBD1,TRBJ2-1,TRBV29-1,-,CSVRKGQGRNEQFF,TGCAGCGTGCGTAAGGGACAGGGGAGGAATGAGCAGTTCTTC
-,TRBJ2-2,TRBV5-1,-,CASSPTTNTGELFF,TGCGCCAGCAGCCCAACTACAAACACCGGGGAGCTGTTTTTT
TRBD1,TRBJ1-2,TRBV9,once,CASSYGTGKDGYTF,TGTGCCAGCAGCTACGGGACAGGGAAAGATGGCTACACCTTC
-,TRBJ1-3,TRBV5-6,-,CASSSASRGRSGNTIYF,TGTGCCAGCAGCTCGGCCTCCAGGGGAAGGTCTGGAAACACCATATATTTT
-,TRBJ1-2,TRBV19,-,CASSIVGGGVYGYTF,TGTGCCAGTAGTATAGTAGGCGGGGGAGTCTATGGCTACACCTTC
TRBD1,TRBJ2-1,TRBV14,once,CASSQGYRQGALNEQFF,TGTGCCAGCAGCCAAGGATATCGACAGGGGGCCCTCAATGAGCAGTTCTTC
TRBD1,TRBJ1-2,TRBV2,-,CASSRTGNGYTF,TGTGCCAGCAGCCGGACAGGGAATGGCTACACCTTC
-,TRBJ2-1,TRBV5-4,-,CASSLLTGGVNEQFF,TGTGCCAGCAGCTTGTTAACAGGGGGGGTCAATGAGCAGTTCTTC
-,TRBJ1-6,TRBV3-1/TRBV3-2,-,CASSPSGTYNSPLHF,TGTGCCAGCAGCCCGTCCGGGACCTATAATTCACCCCTCCACTTT
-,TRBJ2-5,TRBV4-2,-,CASSQVSGTQETQYF,TGTGCCAGCAGCCAAGTAAGTGGCACGCAAGAGACCCAGTACTTC
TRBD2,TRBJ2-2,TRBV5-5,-,CASSPWGGTTGELFF,TGTGCCAGCAGCCCCTGGGGGGGTACGACCGGGGAGCTGTTTTTT
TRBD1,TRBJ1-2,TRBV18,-,CASSPLTGVEGYTF,TGTGCCAGCTCACCCTTGACAGGGGTGGAGGGCTACACCTTC
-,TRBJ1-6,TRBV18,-,CASSPLSGELNSPLHF,TGTGCCAGCTCACCACTTTCAGGGGAGCTCAATTCACCCCTCCACTTT
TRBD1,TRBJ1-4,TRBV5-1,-,CASSLDGTANEKLFF,TGCGCCAGCAGCTTGGATGGGACAGCCAATGAAAAACTGTTTTTT
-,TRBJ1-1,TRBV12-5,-,CASVLGGNTEAFF,TGTGCTAGTGTCCTGGGAGGAAACACTGAAGCTTTCTTT
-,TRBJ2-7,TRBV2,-,CASIPDMGREQYF,TGTGCCAGCATTCCCGATATGGGGCGGGAGCAGTACTTC
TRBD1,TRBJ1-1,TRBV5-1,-,CASSSGTARTEAFF,TGCGCCAGCAGCTCGGGGACAGCGAGGACTGAAGCTTTCTTT
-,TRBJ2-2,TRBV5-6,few,CASSLLTGELFF,TGTGCCAGCAGCTTGTTAACCGGGGAGCTGTTTTTT
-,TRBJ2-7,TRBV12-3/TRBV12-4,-,CASSIQYEQYF,TGTGCCAGCAGTATTCAATACGAGCAGTACTTC
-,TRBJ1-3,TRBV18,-,CASSPPGGTSGNTIYF,TGTGCCAGCTCACCACCGGGGGGAACCTCTGGAAACACCATATATTTT
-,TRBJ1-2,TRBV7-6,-,CASSDPRSGSYGYTF,TGTGCCAGCAGCGATCCTAGATCGGGAAGCTATGGCTACACCTTC
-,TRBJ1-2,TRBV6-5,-,CASSYSGQNNYGYTF,TGTGCCAGCAGTTACTCCGGACAGAATAACTATGGCTACACCTTC
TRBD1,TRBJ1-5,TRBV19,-,CASSGGQGARNQPQHF,TGTGCCAGTAGTGGCGGACAGGGGGCTCGGAATCAGCCCCAGCATTTT
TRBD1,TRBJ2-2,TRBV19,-,CASRTGRTGELFF,TGTGCCAGTAGGACAGGGCGAACCGGGGAGCTGTTTTTT
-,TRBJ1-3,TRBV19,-,CASSITAVASGNTIYF,TGTGCCAGTAGTATTACGGCGGTCGCTTCTGGAAACACCATATATTTT
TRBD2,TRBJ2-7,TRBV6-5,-,CASSYMGLTTYEQYF,TGTGCCAGCAGTTACATGGGACTAACGACCTACGAGCAGTACTTC
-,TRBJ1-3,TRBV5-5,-,CASSLGRSGNTIYF,TGTGCCAGCAGCTTGGGCAGATCTGGAAACACCATATATTTT
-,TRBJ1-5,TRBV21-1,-,CASSKRVPGQDRAYSNQPQHF,TGTGCCAGCAGCAAAAGGGTCCCGGGACAGGATAGGGCGTATAGCAATCAGCCCCAGCATTTT
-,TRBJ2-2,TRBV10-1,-,CASSENSYTGELFF,TGCGCCAGCAGTGAAAACAGCTACACCGGGGAGCTGTTTTTT
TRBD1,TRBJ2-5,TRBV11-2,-,CASRRTRGPGLETQYF,TGTGCCAGCAGACGAACCAGGGGGCCGGGATTGGAGACCCAGTACTTC
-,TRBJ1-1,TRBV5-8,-,CASSSYVGRTEAFF,TGTGCCAGCAGCTCCTACGTCGGGAGGACTGAAGCTTTCTTT
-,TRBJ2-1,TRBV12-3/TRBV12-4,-,CASGTGTEQFF,TGTGCCAGCGGAACCGGGACAGAGCAGTTCTTC
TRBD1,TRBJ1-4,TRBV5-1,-,CASSLAPGQGNEKLFF,TGCGCCAGCAGCTTGGCCCCGGGACAGGGGAATGAAAAACTGTTTTTT
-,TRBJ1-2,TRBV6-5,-,CASSYSPKGGGGYTF,TGTGCCAGCAGTTACTCTCCCAAAGGCGGGGGAGGCTACACCTTC
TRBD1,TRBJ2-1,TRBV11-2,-,CASSLTGQGSYNEQFF,TGTGCCAGCAGCTTAACAGGACAGGGATCCTACAATGAGCAGTTCTTC
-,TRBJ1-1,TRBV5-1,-,CASSLYRVGMNTEAFF,TGCGCCAGCAGCTTGTACAGGGTAGGGATGAACACTGAAGCTTTCTTT
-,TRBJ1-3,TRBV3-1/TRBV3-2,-,CASSQGTRSSGNTIYF,TGTGCCAGCAGCCAGGGGACACGGAGCTCTGGAAACACCATATATTTT
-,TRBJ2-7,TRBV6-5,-,CASSRQFEQYF,TGTGCCAGCAGTCGACAGTTCGAGCAGTACTTC
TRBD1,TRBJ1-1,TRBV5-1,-,CASSLGQVNTEAFF,TGCGCCAGCAGCTTAGGACAGGTGAACACTGAAGCTTTCTTT
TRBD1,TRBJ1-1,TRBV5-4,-,CASSYRDRTEAFF,TGTGCCAGCAGCTACCGGGACAGGACAGAAGCTTTCTTT